This T cell receptor (beta chain) appears in the sequencing data of a study of blood T cell repertoires in COVID-19. The method was immunoSEQ multiplex PCR; TCRdb's version includes in-frame clones alone and lacks a portion of them. The data contain about 210,000 clones, over 60% of them singletons. Germline assignment: CDR1 SGHVS and CDR2 FNYEAQ. The CDR3 loop spans 16 amino acids. With 2 bases removed from V and 5 bases from J, the gap between germline ends came to 16 bases. This chain links TRBV7-6 with TRBJ1-5; D is perhaps TRBD1 (5 bases). This TCR was recovered from a woman between 70 and 85 years old with acute or convalescent COVID-19. The sample taken for sequencing was peripheral blood. The CDR3 nucleotides read TGTGCCAGCAGCTTACGCGGGGGTTGGGGGGATCAGCCCCAGCATTTT. Translated: CASSLRGGWGDQPQHF.